These 11 T cell receptor beta chains came from one sample sequenced in a study of radiation and T cells in renal cell carcinoma. The time point was: baseline pretreatment blood. Sample treatment: 15 Gy SBRT to primary tumor, nephrectomy 4 weeks later. Clones were read by immunoSEQ multiplex PCR, and TCRdb kept only the in-frame ones, dropping some. The profile shows tens of thousands of clones, 82% of them singletons. Specimen: blood, collected from a patient whose treatment included radiotherapy and nephrectomy. The source of these receptors is a man in his 60s with renal cell carcinoma.

The rearrangement links TRBV7-8 to TRBJ2-3; 7 nucleotides match TRBD2. The CDR3 is 17 amino acids. CDR1 is SGHVS and CDR2 is FQNEAQ in the germline V gene. The ends lost 1 base at V and 5 bases at J; junction bases unmatched: 12. CDR3 residues: CASSLVPTAGEGDTQYF. The DNA for the CDR3 is TGTGCCAGCAGCTTAGTCCCTACGGCGGGAGAAGGAGATACGCAGTATTTT.

The chain carries TRBV2 and TRBJ1-5; D gene ambiguous. CDR1 is SNHLY, CDR2 FYNNEI, per germline. Trimming removed 6 bases from V and 7 bases from J, with 13 bases in between. CDR3 length: 13 residues. CDR3 nucleotides: TGTGCCAGCAGCCTGGTGATAGGACAGCCCCAGCATTTT. Encoded protein: CASSLVIGQPQHF.

The J gene is TRBJ2-3, the V gene TRBV2, with D possibly being TRBD1 (6 bases). CDR3 length: 15 amino acids. V lost 1 base, J lost 5 bases, and 13 bases lay in between. The V gene's germline CDR1 is SNHLY and CDR2 FYNNEI. CDR3 amino acids: CASSEVGRGVDTQYF. The CDR3 bases are TGTGCCAGCAGTGAAGTGGGCAGGGGAGTAGATACGCAGTATTTT.

This clone was recorded many times. The gene calls are TRBV4-3 and TRBJ1-1, with D unresolved. This CDR3 is 12 amino acids long. Trimming pared 1 base from V and 1 base from J, leaving 1 base between. Germline V lookup: CDR1 LGHNA, CDR2 YSLEER. DNA of the CDR3: TGCGCCAGCAGCCAAGCGAACACTGAAGCTTTCTTT. Translating it yields CASSQANTEAFF.

This rearrangement joins TRBV11-2 to TRBJ2-7; D ambiguous. Trimming removed 5 bases at V and 0 bases at J, with 11 bases between. The CDR3 extends over 14 amino acids. Germline V gene data show CDR1 as SGHAT and CDR2 as FQNNGV. The chain's CDR3 is CASSPRTFSYEQYF. The CDR3 DNA reads TGTGCCAGCAGCCCCCGGACGTTCTCCTACGAGCAGTACTTC. The full variable domain, rest sourced from reference TRBV11-2 and TRBJ2-7, is EAGVAQSPRYKIIEKRQSVAFWCNPISGHATLYWYQQILGQGPKLLIQFQNNGVVDDSQLPKDRFSAERLKGVDSTLKIQPAKLEDSAVYLCASSPRTFSYEQYFGPGTRLTVT.

This chain uses TRBV10-1 with TRBJ1-5, with a tentative D call TRBD1 (5 bases). Germline-derived CDR1 and CDR2 are WNHNN and SYGVQD (reference sequence). V was trimmed by 2 bases and J by 5 bases, leaving 10 bases between them. The CDR3 is made up of 14 amino acids. In nucleotides, the CDR3 is TGCGCCAGCAGTGAGCAGGGATTCGATCAGCCCCAGCATTTT. The encoded protein is CASSEQGFDQPQHF.

V usage is TRBV7-2 and J usage is TRBJ1-2, with 7 bases fitting TRBD1. V lost 4 bases, J lost 8 bases, and 13 bases stayed unmatched. The CDR3 runs 15 residues. The germline CDR1 and CDR2 sequences are SGHTA and FQGNSA. CDR3 protein: CASSSYQGGSGGYTF. In DNA, the CDR3 is TGTGCCAGCAGCTCTTACCAGGGGGGGTCGGGCGGCTACACCTTC.

The V and J genes are TRBV7-9 and TRBJ2-2; 9 positions match TRBD2. Trimming took 5 bases from V and 4 from J; bases not matched to a gene: 8. CDR1 is SEHNR and CDR2 is FQNEAQ in the germline V gene (reference sequence). The CDR3 has 16 residues. DNA of the CDR3: TGTGCCAGCAGCCCAGAGACTAGCGGAGTCACCGGGGAGCTGTTTTTT. This translates into CASSPETSGVTGELFF.

The CDR3 region is CASSESGGQGTDTQYF. CDR3 nucleotide sequence: TGCGCCAGCAGTGAAAGCGGGGGACAGGGGACAGATACGCAGTATTTT. This sequence joins TRBV10-2 and TRBJ2-3; 10 nucleotides agree with TRBD1. After removal of 3 bases from V and 3 bases from J, the junction contained 6 bases not matched to a gene. The CDR3 is 16 residues long. Germline CDR1 is WSHSY and CDR2 is SAAADI.

The rearrangement joins TRBV7-6 to TRBJ2-1; D unclear. CDR3 size: 13 residues. V was pared by 2 bases and J by 5 bases, with 7 bases between. Germline V gene lookup returns CDR1 SGHVS and CDR2 FNYEAQ. CDR3 residues: CASSLSVNNEQFF. The CDR3, as DNA: TGTGCCAGCAGCTTATCCGTTAACAATGAGCAGTTCTTC.

This clone appeared once. J is TRBJ1-2 and V is TRBV29-1, with TRBD1 identical over 9 bases. Trimming at V came to 7 bases and at J to 8 bases, leaving 23 bases not matched to a gene. This CDR3 is 17 amino acids long. From germline, CDR1 is SQVTM and CDR2 ANQGSEA. For the CDR3, the DNA is TGCAGCGCCACCATCCCGGGACAGGGCGTCCCCGGGCCGGGCTACACCTTC. Translating gives CSATIPGQGVPGPGYTF.